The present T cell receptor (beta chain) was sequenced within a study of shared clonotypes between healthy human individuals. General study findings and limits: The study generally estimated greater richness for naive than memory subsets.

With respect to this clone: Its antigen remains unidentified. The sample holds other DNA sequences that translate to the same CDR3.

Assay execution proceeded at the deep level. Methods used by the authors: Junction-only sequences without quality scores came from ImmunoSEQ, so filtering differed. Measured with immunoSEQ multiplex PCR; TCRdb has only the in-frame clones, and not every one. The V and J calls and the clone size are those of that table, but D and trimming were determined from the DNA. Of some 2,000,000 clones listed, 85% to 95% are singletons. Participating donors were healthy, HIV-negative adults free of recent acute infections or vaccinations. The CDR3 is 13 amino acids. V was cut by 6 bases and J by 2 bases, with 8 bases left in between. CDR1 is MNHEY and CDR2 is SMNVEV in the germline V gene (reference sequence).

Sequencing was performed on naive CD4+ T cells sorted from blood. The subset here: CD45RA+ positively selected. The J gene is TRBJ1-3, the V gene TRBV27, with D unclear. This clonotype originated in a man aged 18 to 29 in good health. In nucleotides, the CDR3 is TGTGCCAGCAGCCGAGGGCCTGGAAACACCATATATTTT. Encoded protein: CASSRGPGNTIYF.